Listed below are T cell receptor beta chains from one sample, sequenced in a study of blood T cell repertoires in COVID-19. Repertoires were generated with immunoSEQ multiplex PCR, while TCRdb's copy carries only in-frame clones and drops some. The repertoire consists of roughly 430,000 clones, with roughly 84% occurring once and the leading ten covering approximately 1.5%. The source material was PBMCs or T cells enriched from blood (not recorded which). The receptors were sampled from a woman between 18 and 29 years old who had been exposed to COVID-19. The CDR3 runs from the conserved cysteine through the conserved F or W.

TRBJ1-1 TRBV3-1/TRBV3-2 CASSLSRRWDTEAFF
TRBJ2-3 TRBV5-5 CASSPWTSGGYTQYF
TRBJ2-1 TRBV28 CASGDRAHNEQFF
TRBJ1-1 TRBV27 CASTSGGITEAFF
TRBJ1-4 TRBV5-1 CASSFDRATNEKLFF
TRBJ2-5 TRBV29-1 CSSGAGRARETQYF
TRBJ1-1 TRBV9 CASSRFPGQGFGTEAFF
TRBJ1-4 TRBV30 CASQEGRGANEKLFF
TRBJ2-7 TRBV9 CASSAGALELREQYF
TRBJ2-6 TRBV27 CASSDRVTGANVLTF
TRBJ1-5 TRBV5-1 CASSPGQGAYQPQHF
TRBJ1-1 TRBV19 CASRQENTEAFF
TRBJ1-1 TRBV28 CASRYHRSWEAFF
TRBJ1-2 TRBV5-1 CASSLGQTSNYGYTF
TRBJ2-7 TRBV19 CASITRRNRSYEQYF
TRBJ2-5 TRBV28 CASRPGQPQQETQYF
TRBJ1-1 TRBV18 CASSPIRELNTEAFF
TRBJ1-6 TRBV2 CASSGTGTSPLHF
TRBJ2-5 TRBV2 CASSNRGAEETQYF
TRBJ1-3 TRBV5-8 CASSLRKMGGSGNTIYF
TRBJ2-1 TRBV18 CASSPPSRDNEQFF
TRBJ1-6 TRBV5-4 CASSLEQGLGPLHF
TRBJ1-3 TRBV7-2 CASSSVVSGNTIYF
TRBJ1-5 TRBV25-1 CASFMGPGNQPQHF
TRBJ2-7 TRBV6-5 CASSWDRENEQYF
TRBJ1-5 TRBV19 CASSADGGGNQPQHF
TRBJ2-1 TRBV5-1 CASIDLASQTGVQFF
TRBJ2-5 TRBV14 CASSPIQGGNQETQYF
TRBJ1-6 TRBV28 CASSFSDTRYNSPLHF
TRBJ2-7 TRBV7-2 CASSQLAGGRYEQYF
TRBJ2-7 TRBV21-1 CASSSGHYEQYF
TRBJ2-7 TRBV19 CASSAGLLVYEQYF
TRBJ2-3 TRBV5-1 CASSPGQVQDTQYF
TRBJ1-1 TRBV6-5 CASSYDNRGNTEAFF
TRBJ2-4 TRBV10-3 CAISGGLVETKNIQYF
TRBJ2-7 TRBV7-8 CASSLGTGRSYEQYF
TRBJ1-4 TRBV7-9 CASSLPGQPNEKLFF
TRBJ1-2 TRBV11-2 CASSVDRDYGYTF
TRBJ2-7 TRBV14 CASSIQGFSYEQYF
TRBJ1-2 TRBV14 CASSQLGTFTKYGYTF
TRBJ1-1 TRBV19 CASRGLPNTEAFF
TRBJ2-3 TRBV3-1/TRBV3-2 CASTRSGGDTDTQYF
TRBJ2-3 TRBV20-1 CSASIAGGTDTQYF
TRBJ1-5 TRBV18 CASSGQGGQPQHF
TRBJ2-7 TRBV11-2 CASSLVERDEQYF